In its sample, the clone carrying this T cell receptor (beta chain) was seen a few times. Its antigen is not known. Ranging in age from roughly 6 to 100, the donors were healthy Caucasian individuals from Russia. Per sample, at least 6 micrograms of total RNA were extracted. The authors ran a second PCR of 7 to 11 cycles using a sample-barcoded 5' primer and a J-beta primer mix. TCRdb independently ran MiXCR on the 5' RACE reads; one entry per CDR3 protein. This sample has about 770,000 distinct CDR3 sequences, with around 45% found just once. The data originate from a study of blood T cells in healthy people across ages. General study results and limits: Possibly, changes in expanded clonotypes were confounded because donor CMV status was unknown.

CDR1 SGHTA and CDR2 FQGNSA come from the germline V gene. Trimming stripped 1 base from V and 6 bases from J, with 19 bases between. The CDR3 totals 16 residues. The V gene is TRBV7-2, the J gene TRBJ2-7; possible D gene TRBD2, 6 bases. This TCR derives from a man aged 60 to 75 in good health. The sample was blood. In DNA form, the CDR3 reads TGTGCCAGCAGCTTAGTCGGCCCTGGCCAGGGAGGCGAGCAGTACTTC. It translates to CASSLVGPGQGGEQYF.